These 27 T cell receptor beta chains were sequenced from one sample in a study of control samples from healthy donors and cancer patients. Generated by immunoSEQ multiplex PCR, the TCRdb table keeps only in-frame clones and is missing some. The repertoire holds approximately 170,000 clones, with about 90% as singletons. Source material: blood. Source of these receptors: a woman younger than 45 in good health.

The CDR3 DNA reads as TGCGCCAGCAGCACCCAGGGGATGGGAAACACCATATATTTT. Translating it yields CASSTQGMGNTIYF. The V gene is TRBV5-1, the J gene TRBJ1-3; maybe TRBD1 (6 bases). The V end was cut by 4 bases, the J end by 4 bases, with 12 bases between. This CDR3 has 14 residues. In germline, CDR1 is SGHRS, CDR2 YFSETQ.

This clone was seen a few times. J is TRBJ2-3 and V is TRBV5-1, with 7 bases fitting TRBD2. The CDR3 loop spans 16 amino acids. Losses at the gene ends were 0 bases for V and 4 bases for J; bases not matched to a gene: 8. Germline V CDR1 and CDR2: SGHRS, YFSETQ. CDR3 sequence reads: CASSLADGRRADTQYF. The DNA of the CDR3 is TGCGCCAGCAGCTTGGCCGACGGGAGGCGTGCAGATACGCAGTATTTT.

The CDR3: CASSSTRDRVQETQYF. CDR3 nucleotides: TGTGCCAGCAGCTCCACCCGGGACAGGGTACAAGAGACCCAGTACTTC. The chain is built from TRBV5-5 and TRBJ2-5; 9 bases align to TRBD1. Unmatched junction bases numbered 8, after V lost 3 bases and J lost 2 bases. This CDR3 is 16 amino acids long. In germline, CDR1 is SGHKS, CDR2 YYEKEE (reference sequence).

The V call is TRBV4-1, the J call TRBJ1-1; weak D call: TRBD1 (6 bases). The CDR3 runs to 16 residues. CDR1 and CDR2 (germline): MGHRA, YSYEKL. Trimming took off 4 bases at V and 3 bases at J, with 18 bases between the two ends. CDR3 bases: TGCGCCAGCAGCCGCGACCCGGAGGGGGTTTACACTGAAGCTTTCTTT. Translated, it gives CASSRDPEGVYTEAFF.

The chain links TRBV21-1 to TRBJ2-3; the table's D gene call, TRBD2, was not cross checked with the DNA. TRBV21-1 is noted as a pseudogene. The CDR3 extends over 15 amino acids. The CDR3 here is CARERTGGSTDTQYF. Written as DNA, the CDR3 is TGTGCCAGGGAGAGGACGGGGGGTAGCACAGATACGCAGTATTTT.

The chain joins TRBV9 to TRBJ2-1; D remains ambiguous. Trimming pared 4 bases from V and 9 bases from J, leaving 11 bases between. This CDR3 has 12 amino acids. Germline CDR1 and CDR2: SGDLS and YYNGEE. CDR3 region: CASSLTDGEQFF. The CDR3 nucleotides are TGTGCCAGCAGCCTCACCGATGGTGAGCAGTTCTTC.

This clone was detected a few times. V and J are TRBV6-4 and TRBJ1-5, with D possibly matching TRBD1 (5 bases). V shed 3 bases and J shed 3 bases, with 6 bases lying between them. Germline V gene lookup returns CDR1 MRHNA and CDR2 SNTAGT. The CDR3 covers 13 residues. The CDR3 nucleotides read TGTGCCAGCAGTGAACAGGTCAATCAGCCCCAGCATTTT. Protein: CASSEQVNQPQHF.

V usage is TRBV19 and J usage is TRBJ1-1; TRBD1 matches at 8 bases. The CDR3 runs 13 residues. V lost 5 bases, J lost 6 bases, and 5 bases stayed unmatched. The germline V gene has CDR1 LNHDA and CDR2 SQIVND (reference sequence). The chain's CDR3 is CASSQKQGAEAFF. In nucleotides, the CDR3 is TGTGCCAGTAGTCAAAAACAGGGGGCTGAAGCTTTCTTT. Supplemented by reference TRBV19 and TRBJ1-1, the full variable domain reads DGGITQSPKYLFRKEGQNVTLSCEQNLNHDAMYWYRQDPGQGLRLIYYSQIVNDFQKGDIAEGYSVSREKKESFPLTVTSAQKNPTAFYLCASSQKQGAEAFFGQGTRLTVV.

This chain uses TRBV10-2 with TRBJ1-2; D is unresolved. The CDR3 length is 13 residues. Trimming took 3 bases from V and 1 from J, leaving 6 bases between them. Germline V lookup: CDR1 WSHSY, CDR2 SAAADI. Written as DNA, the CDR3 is TGCGCCAGCAGTGACGACGGTAACTATGGCTACACCTTC. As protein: CASSDDGNYGYTF.

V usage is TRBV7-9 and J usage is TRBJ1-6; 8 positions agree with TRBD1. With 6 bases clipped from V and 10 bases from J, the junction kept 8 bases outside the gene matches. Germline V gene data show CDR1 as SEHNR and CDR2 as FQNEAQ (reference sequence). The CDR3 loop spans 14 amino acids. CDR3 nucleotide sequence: TGTGCCAGCAGGGCTACAGGGGGGGGGTCACCCCTCCACTTT. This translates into CASRATGGGSPLHF.

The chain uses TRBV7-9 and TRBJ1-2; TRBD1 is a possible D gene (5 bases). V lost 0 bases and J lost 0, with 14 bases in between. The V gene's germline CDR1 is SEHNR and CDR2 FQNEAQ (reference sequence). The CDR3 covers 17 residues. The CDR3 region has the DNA TGTGCCAGCAGCTTAGCGGGTGGGCAGACAGCTAACTATGGCTACACCTTC. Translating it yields CASSLAGGQTANYGYTF.

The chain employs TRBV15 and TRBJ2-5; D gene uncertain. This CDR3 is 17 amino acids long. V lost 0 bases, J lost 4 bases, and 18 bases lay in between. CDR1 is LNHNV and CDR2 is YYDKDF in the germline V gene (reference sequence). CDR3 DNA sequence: TGTGCCACCAGCAGAGATATCCCCGGACGGTGGAGAGAGACCCAGTACTTC. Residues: CATSRDIPGRWRETQYF.

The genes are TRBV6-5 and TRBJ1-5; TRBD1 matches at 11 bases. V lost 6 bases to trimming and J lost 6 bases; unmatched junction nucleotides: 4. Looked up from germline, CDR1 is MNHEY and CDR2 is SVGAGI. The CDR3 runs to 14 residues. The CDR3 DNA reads TGTGCCAGCAGACGGACAGGGGGCGGTCAGCCCCAGCATTTT. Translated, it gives CASRRTGGGQPQHF.

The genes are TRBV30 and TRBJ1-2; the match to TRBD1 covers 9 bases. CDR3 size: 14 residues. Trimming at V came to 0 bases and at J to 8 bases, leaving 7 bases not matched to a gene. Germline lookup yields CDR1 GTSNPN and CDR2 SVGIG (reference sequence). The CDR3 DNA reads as TGTGCCTGGAGTGTAAATAAGGGGACAGGGGGCTACACCTTC. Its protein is CAWSVNKGTGGYTF.

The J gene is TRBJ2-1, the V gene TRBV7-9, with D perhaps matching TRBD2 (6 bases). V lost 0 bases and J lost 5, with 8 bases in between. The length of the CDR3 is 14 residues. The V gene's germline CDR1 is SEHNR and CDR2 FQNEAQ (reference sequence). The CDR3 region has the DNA TGTGCCAGCAGCTTAGCCGGGAGACACAATGAGCAGTTCTTC. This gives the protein CASSLAGRHNEQFF.

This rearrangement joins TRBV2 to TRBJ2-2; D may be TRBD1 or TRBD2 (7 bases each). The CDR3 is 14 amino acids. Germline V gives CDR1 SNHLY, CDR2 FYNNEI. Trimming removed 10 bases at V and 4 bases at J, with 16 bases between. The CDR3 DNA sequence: TGTGCCACCAGGGGGGGGCCGGTCACCGGGGAGCTGTTTTTT. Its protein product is CATRGGPVTGELFF.

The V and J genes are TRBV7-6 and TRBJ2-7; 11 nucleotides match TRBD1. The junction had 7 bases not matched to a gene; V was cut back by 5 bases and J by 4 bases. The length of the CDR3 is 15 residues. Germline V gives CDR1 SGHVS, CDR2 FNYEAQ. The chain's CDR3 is CASSPGTGGGYEQYV. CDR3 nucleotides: TGTGCCAGCAGCCCCGGGACAGGGGGTGGTTACGAGCAGTACGTC.

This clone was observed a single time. The CDR3 DNA reads as TGTGCCAGCACGAGGGGTTACAATCAGCCCCAGCATTTT. Its protein is CASTRGYNQPQHF. The rearrangement links TRBV6-5 to TRBJ1-5; possible D gene TRBD1, 5 bases. CDR1 and CDR2 (germline): MNHEY, SVGAGI. V lost 7 bases, J lost 3 bases, and 10 bases lay in between. The CDR3 covers 13 residues.

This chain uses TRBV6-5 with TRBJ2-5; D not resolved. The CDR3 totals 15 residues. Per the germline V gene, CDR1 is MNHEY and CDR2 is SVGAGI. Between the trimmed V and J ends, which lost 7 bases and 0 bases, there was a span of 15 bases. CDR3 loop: CASTLVWGNQETQYF. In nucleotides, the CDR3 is TGTGCCAGCACTCTGGTGTGGGGTAACCAAGAGACCCAGTACTTC.

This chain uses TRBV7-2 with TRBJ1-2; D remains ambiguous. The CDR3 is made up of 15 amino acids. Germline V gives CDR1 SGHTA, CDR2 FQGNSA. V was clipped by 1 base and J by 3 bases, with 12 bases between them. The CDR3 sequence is CASSLGAGEHYGYTF. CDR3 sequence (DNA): TGTGCCAGCAGCTTAGGGGCAGGAGAACACTATGGCTACACCTTC.

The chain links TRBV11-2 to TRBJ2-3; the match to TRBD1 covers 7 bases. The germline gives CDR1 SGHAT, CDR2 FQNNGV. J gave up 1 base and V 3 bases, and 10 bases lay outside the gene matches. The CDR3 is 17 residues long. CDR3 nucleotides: TGTGCCAGCAGCTTCTACGGACAGGCGTGGGGCACAGATACGCAGTATTTT. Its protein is CASSFYGQAWGTDTQYF.

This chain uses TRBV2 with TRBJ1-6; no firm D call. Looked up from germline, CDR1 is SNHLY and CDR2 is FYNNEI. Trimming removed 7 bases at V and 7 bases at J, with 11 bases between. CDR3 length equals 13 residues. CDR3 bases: TGTGCCAGCAACCAGGTGTTGAATTCACCCCTCCACTTT. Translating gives CASNQVLNSPLHF.

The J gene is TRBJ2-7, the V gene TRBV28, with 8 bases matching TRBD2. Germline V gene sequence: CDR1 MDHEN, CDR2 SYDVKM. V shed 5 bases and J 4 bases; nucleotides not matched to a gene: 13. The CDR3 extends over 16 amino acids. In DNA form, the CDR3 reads TGTGCCAGCAGTCCAAGACCCCTGACTAGCGAGTACGAGCAGTACTTC. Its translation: CASSPRPLTSEYEQYF.

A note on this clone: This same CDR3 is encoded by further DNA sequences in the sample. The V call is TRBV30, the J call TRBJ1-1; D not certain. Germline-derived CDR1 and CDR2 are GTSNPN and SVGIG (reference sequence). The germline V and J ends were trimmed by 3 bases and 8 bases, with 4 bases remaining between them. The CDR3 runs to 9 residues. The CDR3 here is CAWSREAFF. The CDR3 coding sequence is TGTGCCTGGAGCCGAGAAGCTTTCTTT.

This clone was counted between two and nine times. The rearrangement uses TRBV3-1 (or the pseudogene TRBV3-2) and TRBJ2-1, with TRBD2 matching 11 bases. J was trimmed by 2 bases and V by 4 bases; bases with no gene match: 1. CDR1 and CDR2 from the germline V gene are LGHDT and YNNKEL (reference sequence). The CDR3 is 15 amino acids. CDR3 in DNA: TGTGCCAGCAGCCGACTAGCGGGGACCTACAATGAGCAGTTCTTC. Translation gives CASSRLAGTYNEQFF.

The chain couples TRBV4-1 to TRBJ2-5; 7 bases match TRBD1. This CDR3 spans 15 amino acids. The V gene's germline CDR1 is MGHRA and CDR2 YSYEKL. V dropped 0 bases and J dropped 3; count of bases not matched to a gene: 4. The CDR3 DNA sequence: TGCGCCAGCAGCCAAGATACGGACAGGAAAGAGACCCAGTACTTC. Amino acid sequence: CASSQDTDRKETQYF.

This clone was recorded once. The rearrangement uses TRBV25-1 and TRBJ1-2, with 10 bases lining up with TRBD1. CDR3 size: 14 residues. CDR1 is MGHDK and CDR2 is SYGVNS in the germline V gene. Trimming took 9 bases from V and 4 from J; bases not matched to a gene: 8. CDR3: CASRQGASSYGYTF. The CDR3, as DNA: TGTGCCAGTAGACAGGGGGCGTCTAGCTATGGCTACACCTTC.